This passage covers 21 T cell receptor beta chains from one sample sequenced in a study of shared clonotypes between healthy human individuals. Assay: immunoSEQ multiplex PCR; the TCRdb copy retains only in-frame clones and omits some. The sample has around 510,000 clones, around three quarters seen once. The material sequenced was PBMCs. The receptors here all came from a woman aged 40 to 49 in good health. Some clones in this sample may be carry-over from other donors' samples.

The V call is TRBV7-9, the J call TRBJ1-5, with TRBD1 identical over 7 bases. Germline CDR1 SEHNR, CDR2 FQNEAQ (reference sequence). This CDR3 comprises 14 residues. Germline trimming cut 5 bases from V and 5 bases from J; bases unmatched to any gene: 6. The CDR3 DNA follows: TGTGCCAGCAGCACGACAGGGCGGGATCAGCCCCAGCATTTT. Translation gives CASSTTGRDQPQHF.

In regard to this clone: A much larger clone differs from this one at a single base, so this may be a read error. The chain combines TRBV6-4 with TRBJ2-3; tentatively, D is TRBD2 (5 bases). The CDR3 is 14 amino acids. Germline loops: CDR1 MRHNA, CDR2 SNTAGT. CDR3 DNA sequence: TGTGCCAGCAGTGAGCGGGCAAGCACAGATACGCAGTGTTTT. Protein sequence: CASSERASTDTQCF.

The chain combines TRBV5-1 with TRBJ2-5, with 10 bases fitting TRBD1. Germline V gene lookup returns CDR1 SGHRS and CDR2 YFSETQ. The J segment lost 1 base and the V segment lost 4 bases, leaving 4 bases of the junction unmatched. The CDR3 covers 15 residues. CDR3 nucleotides: TGCGCCAGCAGCGTCCGGGACAGGGGCCAAGAGACCCAGTACTTC. Translating gives CASSVRDRGQETQYF.

V and J are TRBV6-4 and TRBJ2-7; 13 nucleotides match TRBD2. The CDR3 sequence is 16 residues long. With V trimmed by 4 bases and J by 7 bases, 10 bases remained unmatched. Germline V gene data show CDR1 as MRHNA and CDR2 as SNTAGT. Written as DNA, the CDR3 is TGTGCCAGCAGTGCACTAGCGGGAGGGCCTTTGGGAGAGCAGTACTTC. Its translation: CASSALAGGPLGEQYF.

The V call is TRBV29-1, the J call TRBJ2-5; D call uncertain. The J call may be incorrect, as the DNA end agrees better with TRBJ2-7. The V gene's germline CDR1 is SQVTM and CDR2 ANQGSEA. There are 13 residues in the CDR3. Here the CDR3 DNA reads TGCAGCGTCACGCCCTCAGACTCCTACGAGCAGTACTTC. It codes for CSVTPSDSYEQYF.

The chain is built from TRBV28 and TRBJ2-7, with a weak D call TRBD1 (7 bases). Trimming shortened V by 1 base and J by 3 bases, and 16 bases separated the two germline ends. The germline gives CDR1 MDHEN, CDR2 SYDVKM. The CDR3 contains 16 residues. The CDR3 sequence is CASSLYSRGVLYEQYF. CDR3 coding DNA: TGTGCCAGCAGTTTATACTCCAGGGGGGTTCTCTACGAGCAGTACTTC. Combining the CDR3 with reference TRBV28 and TRBJ2-7 gives the whole variable domain DVKVTQSSRYLVKRTGEKVFLECVQDMDHENMFWYRQDPGLGLRLIYFSYDVKMKEKGDIPEGYSVSREKKERFSLILESASTNQTSMYLCASSLYSRGVLYEQYFGPGTRLTVT.

The chain links TRBV7-2 to TRBJ1-4; tentative D call: TRBD1 (6 bases). The CDR3 sequence is 16 residues long. Germline V gene data show CDR1 as SGHTA and CDR2 as FQGNSA. V gave up 5 bases and J gave up 3 bases, with 16 bases separating them. The CDR3 region is CASSLSGGLSNEKLFF. The CDR3, as DNA: TGTGCCAGCAGCCTATCGGGGGGGCTCTCTAATGAAAAACTGTTTTTT.

V and J are TRBV27 and TRBJ2-7; TRBD2 aligns across 7 bases. Per the germline V gene, CDR1 is MNHEY and CDR2 is SMNVEV (reference sequence). V lost 0 bases and J lost 4; bases outside the gene matches: 6. The length of the CDR3 is 15 residues. The CDR3 is CASSLSAGRLYEQYF. Written as DNA, the CDR3 is TGTGCCAGCAGTTTATCAGCGGGACGGCTTTACGAGCAGTACTTC.

This chain links TRBV27 with TRBJ1-2; a possible D gene is TRBD1 (6 bases). Trimming shortened V by 0 bases and J by 7 bases, and 12 bases separated the two germline ends. The CDR3 extends over 14 amino acids. From germline, CDR1 is MNHEY and CDR2 SMNVEV (reference sequence). The CDR3 is CASSLSDSLGGYTF. The CDR3, as DNA: TGTGCCAGCAGTTTATCGGACAGCTTGGGTGGCTACACCTTC.

The chain recombines TRBV18 with TRBJ2-7; 14 bases agree with TRBD2. V lost 8 bases to trimming and J lost 5 bases; unmatched junction nucleotides: 8. The CDR3 runs 15 residues. Germline CDR1 and CDR2: KGHSH and LQKENI. In DNA, the CDR3 is TGTGCCAGCGCCCGACTAGCGGGAGGGTTGGACGAGCAGTACTTC. This encodes CASARLAGGLDEQYF.

There are a few counts of this clone. The chain links TRBV11-2 to TRBJ2-7; TRBD1 is a possible D gene (6 bases). Trimming shortened V by 4 bases and J by 6 bases, and 16 bases separated the two germline ends. Germline CDR1 and CDR2: SGHAT and FQNNGV. The CDR3 totals 14 residues. The CDR3 protein is CASSSNPGHFEQYF. CDR3 coding DNA: TGTGCCAGCAGCTCTAACCCGGGACACTTCGAGCAGTACTTC.

This sequence joins TRBV6-5 and TRBJ2-1, with TRBD2 matching 11 bases. The CDR3 is made up of 14 amino acids. Germline V CDR1 and CDR2: MNHEY, SVGAGI. V lost 6 bases to trimming and J lost 9 bases; unmatched junction nucleotides: 7. The CDR3 is CASSDRLAGSEQFF. For the CDR3, the DNA is TGTGCCAGCAGCGACAGACTAGCGGGAAGTGAGCAGTTCTTC.

The chain combines TRBV28 with TRBJ1-4; tentatively, D is TRBD1 (5 bases). The germline V gene encodes CDR1 MDHEN and CDR2 SYDVKM. The CDR3 is 12 amino acids. V dropped 8 bases and J dropped 7 bases, with 11 bases sitting between them. The CDR3 DNA reads TGTGCCAGCGGGGACCCCAGTGAAAAACTGTTTTTT. This codes for CASGDPSEKLFF.

The V and J genes are TRBV10-3 and TRBJ1-2, with 8 bases fitting TRBD1. V was pared by 3 bases and J by 3 bases, with 3 bases of the junction left unmatched. The CDR3 covers 14 residues. Germline CDR1 and CDR2: ENHRY and SYGVKD. Here the CDR3 reads CAISETGGDYGYTF. Here the CDR3 DNA reads TGTGCCATCAGTGAAACAGGGGGGGACTATGGCTACACCTTC.

The CDR3 loop is CASSPRTGPNEKLFF. The DNA of the CDR3 is TGTGCCAGCAGTCCGAGGACAGGGCCAAATGAAAAACTGTTTTTT. The chain employs TRBV28 and TRBJ1-4; 8 positions match TRBD1. CDR1 is MDHEN, CDR2 SYDVKM, per germline. The V segment lost 5 bases and the J segment 5 bases; nucleotides outside the gene matches: 7. The CDR3 is 15 residues long.

The chain couples TRBV4-2 to TRBJ2-5; 9 bases agree with TRBD2. With 4 bases clipped from V and 5 bases from J, the junction kept 11 bases outside the gene matches. Germline CDR1 LGHNA, CDR2 YNFKEQ. This CDR3 is built from 16 residues. CDR3 coding DNA: TGTGCCAGCAGCCCTAGGGGCGCGGGAGGGGGGGAGACCCAGTACTTC. Translated: CASSPRGAGGGETQYF.

This clone appeared once. The chain couples TRBV6-1 to TRBJ2-5; tentative D call: TRBD2 (6 bases). Trimming left V 4 bases short and J 1 base short, with 16 bases between. Germline V gene lookup returns CDR1 MNHNS and CDR2 SASEGT. The CDR3 extends over 16 amino acids. The CDR3 nucleotides are TGTGCCAGCAGTGCCGAGGGGTGGGGAGGCCAAGAGACCCAGTACTTC. The encoded protein is CASSAEGWGGQETQYF.

V usage is TRBV6-6 and J usage is TRBJ1-1, with D hard to call. This CDR3 comprises 14 residues. Deletions cut 6 bases from V and 0 bases from J, with 11 bases between. CDR1 is MNHNY, CDR2 SVGAGI, per germline (reference sequence). The CDR3 DNA is TGTGCCAGCAGATCCGGACCGTTGAACACTGAAGCTTTCTTT. Translated, it gives CASRSGPLNTEAFF.

The chain combines TRBV10-2 with TRBJ2-5; 9 positions agree with TRBD1. With 6 bases clipped from V and 5 bases from J, the junction kept 7 bases outside the gene matches. The CDR3 is 14 residues long. Germline loops: CDR1 WSHSY, CDR2 SAAADI. The DNA for the CDR3 is TGCGCCAGCAGGAACAGGGGGCCTCGTGAGACCCAGTACTTC. Translated: CASRNRGPRETQYF.

This chain joins TRBV18 and TRBJ1-2; D possibly corresponds to TRBD1 (5 bases). Germline-derived CDR1 and CDR2 are KGHSH and LQKENI. The CDR3 has 13 amino acids. The V gene lost 6 bases and the J gene lost 6 bases, with 14 bases spanning the gap. The CDR3, as DNA: TGTGCCAGCTCGCCGAGACAGAGAGATGGCTACACCTTC. Amino acids: CASSPRQRDGYTF. The variable domain in full, with the rest retrieved from reference TRBV18 and TRBJ1-2, is NAGVMQNPRHLVRRRGQEARLRCSPMKGHSHVYWYRQLPEEGLKFMVYLQKENIIDESGMPKERFSAEFPKEGPSILRIQQVVRGDSAAYFCASSPRQRDGYTFGSGTRLTVV.

The rearrangement links TRBV6-1 to TRBJ2-5; 10 bases agree with TRBD2. Trimming cost V 3 bases and J 4 bases; bases outside gene matches: 8. Germline CDR1 reads MNHNS; CDR2 reads SASEGT. The length of the CDR3 is 16 residues. The CDR3 protein is CASSENLAGGGETQYF. DNA for the CDR3: TGTGCCAGCAGTGAGAATTTAGCGGGAGGAGGAGAGACCCAGTACTTC.